Below, 7 T cell receptor beta chains from the same sample are listed, as sequenced in a study of shared clonotypes between healthy human individuals (TCRdb year 2020). The library was made by the immunoSEQ multiplex PCR assay. TCRdb provides this immuneACCESS table in a form limited to in-frame rearrangements. Some clones are lacking; in checked studies, under half of them reflect an unresolved V gene, and why the rest are absent is not known. The sample table lists more than 2 million clones, 90% to 95% of them with a count of one. The leading ten clones occupy around 1.7% of the sample. CD8 naive samples consisted of CD45RO-negative cells that were positively selected for CCR7, yielding a CD45RA+CCR7+ population without TemRA cells. The sample consisted of naive CD8+ T cells from PBMCs. The cell subset or site label, as the study defines it: CD45RA+CCR7+. The receptors originated from a man aged 18 to 29 in good health. Some clones in this sample may be carry-over from other donors' samples.

V is TRBV10-3 and J is TRBJ1-1, with no clear D. The CDR3 has 14 residues. Trimming took 6 bases from V and 2 from J, leaving 13 bases between them. In germline, CDR1 is ENHRY, CDR2 SYGVKD. The CDR3 is CAIRGPDGNTEAFF. The CDR3 DNA is TGTGCCATCAGGGGCCCTGACGGTAACACTGAAGCTTTCTTT.

The rearrangement uses TRBV28 and TRBJ2-7; D may be TRBD2 (5 bases). Trimming left V 5 bases short and J 12 bases short, with 11 bases between. This CDR3 spans 10 amino acids. Germline V gene sequence: CDR1 MDHEN, CDR2 SYDVKM. The CDR3 DNA is TGTGCCAGCAGTCGAGGGCAACGGTACTTC. Protein product: CASSRGQRYF.

J is TRBJ2-3 and V is TRBV19; 11 nucleotides line up with TRBD2. CDR3 length: 15 amino acids. Germline V gene lookup returns CDR1 LNHDA and CDR2 SQIVND (reference sequence). V dropped 7 bases and J dropped 4; count of bases not matched to a gene: 7. The CDR3 spells CASTMTSGTADTQYF. CDR3 sequence (DNA): TGTGCCAGTACCATGACTAGCGGGACGGCAGATACGCAGTATTTT.

This rearrangement joins TRBV7-2 to TRBJ2-7; tentatively, D is TRBD1 or TRBD2 (6 bases each). The ends were cut back, 3 bases at V and 4 bases at J, with 13 bases in the middle. Germline V gene data show CDR1 as SGHTA and CDR2 as FQGNSA. The CDR3 length is 14 residues. CDR3 region: CASSFGGPFYEQYF. Here the CDR3 DNA reads TGTGCCAGCAGCTTCGGGGGCCCCTTTTACGAGCAGTACTTC.

This clone was counted a single time. V is TRBV25-1 and J is TRBJ1-2; 9 bases align to TRBD1. CDR1 is MGHDK, CDR2 SYGVNS, per germline. The J segment lost 7 bases and the V segment lost 4 bases, leaving 7 bases of the junction unmatched. This CDR3 comprises 14 residues. CDR3 in DNA: TGTGCCAGCAGTGCTCGGGACAGGGTACGTGGCTACACCTTC. The encoded protein is CASSARDRVRGYTF.

This clone was counted a single time. This rearrangement joins TRBV5-5 to TRBJ2-7, with 11 nucleotides matching TRBD2. CDR3 size: 15 residues. V shed 0 bases and J 3 bases; nucleotides not matched to a gene: 2. Germline V gene lookup returns CDR1 SGHKS and CDR2 YYEKEE (reference sequence). The CDR3 nucleotides are TGTGCCAGCAGCTTGGCCGGGACTAGCGGCTACGAGCAGTACTTC. Amino acid sequence: CASSLAGTSGYEQYF.

V is TRBV13 and J is TRBJ1-1, with 7 bases matching TRBD1. The CDR3 sequence is 15 residues long. V lost 8 bases and J lost 0; bases outside the gene matches: 9. The germline V gene has CDR1 PRHDT and CDR2 FYEKMQ (reference sequence). CDR3 sequence reads: CASRRGGQMNTEAFF. CDR3 nucleotides: TGTGCCAGCCGTAGAGGGGGCCAGATGAACACTGAAGCTTTCTTT.